These 28 T cell receptor beta chains came from one sample sequenced in a study of long-term antiretroviral therapy in people with HIV. The libraries were made with immunoSEQ v3.0 at survey level. Repertoires were generated with immunoSEQ multiplex PCR, while TCRdb's copy carries only in-frame clones and drops some. The sample holds some 15,000 clones, around 83% seen once. Here the sequenced sample was unsorted PBMCs, taken 0.4 years after starting antiretroviral therapy. Receptor source: a man aged 25 to 40 with HIV.

V gene TRBV27 combines with J gene TRBJ2-4; 7 bases are shared with TRBD1. The J segment lost 9 bases and the V segment lost 5 bases, leaving 7 bases of the junction unmatched. The germline V gene encodes CDR1 MNHEY and CDR2 SMNVEV (reference sequence). The CDR3 length is 13 residues. This CDR3 is CASSPQTGIIQYF. CDR3 in DNA: TGTGCCAGCAGTCCTCAGACAGGGATCATTCAGTACTTC.

V and J are TRBV6-5 and TRBJ2-3; unclear D gene. The CDR3 loop spans 16 amino acids. Germline CDR1 is MNHEY and CDR2 is SVGAGI. V was pared by 0 bases and J by 0 bases, with 10 bases between. The CDR3 sequence: CASSYSFGPSTDTQYF. Here the CDR3 DNA reads TGTGCCAGCAGTTACTCGTTTGGGCCTAGCACAGATACGCAGTATTTT.

The chain recombines TRBV4-1 with TRBJ2-3, with 7 bases that match TRBD2. Trimming removed 1 base from V and 2 bases from J; junction bases left unmatched: 12. Germline CDR1 MGHRA, CDR2 YSYEKL. CDR3 length: 18 amino acids. Written as DNA, the CDR3 is TGCGCCAGCAGCCAAGGTCTTGGGGGGGGAGGGGTCACAGATACGCAGTATTTT. Translated, it gives CASSQGLGGGGVTDTQYF.

The table lists this clone with a count of one. The rearrangement joins TRBV10-2 to TRBJ1-1; D unclear. The length of the CDR3 is 15 residues. V was cut by 2 bases and J by 10 bases, with 20 bases left in between. Germline V gene lookup returns CDR1 WSHSY and CDR2 SAAADI. The CDR3 DNA reads TGCGCCAGCAGTGAGAAGTTAGGCTCCGGAGAAGGAGCTTTCTTT. Protein sequence: CASSEKLGSGEGAFF.

This chain's CDR3 is CASSPPGGRWNEQFF. The CDR3 bases are TGTGCCAGCAGCCCCCCGGGGGGAAGGTGGAATGAGCAGTTCTTC. This chain links TRBV7-2 with TRBJ2-1; 7 bases line up with TRBD2. Germline V CDR1 and CDR2: SGHTA, FQGNSA. The CDR3 has 15 amino acids. Losses at the gene ends were 5 bases for V and 7 bases for J; bases not matched to a gene: 11.

This chain connects TRBV4-3 to TRBJ2-2, with D maybe TRBD2 (5 bases). V shed 0 bases and J shed 7 bases, with 9 bases lying between them. Per the germline V gene, CDR1 is LGHNA and CDR2 is YSLEER. This CDR3 is 14 amino acids long. CDR3 DNA sequence: TGCGCCAGCAGCCAAGATAGAACTAGCGGGGAGCTGTTTTTT. Translation gives CASSQDRTSGELFF.

This clone was observed a handful of times. The genes are TRBV30 and TRBJ1-2; D gene uncertain. The CDR3 loop spans 13 amino acids. From germline, CDR1 is GTSNPN and CDR2 SVGIG (reference sequence). V was pared by 7 bases and J by 4 bases, with 16 bases between. This CDR3 is CASFPSSVYGYTF. The DNA of the CDR3 is TGTGCCTCCTTCCCGTCGAGCGTCTATGGCTACACCTTC.

This clone was picked up one time. The J gene is TRBJ2-1, the V gene TRBV18; 7 bases match TRBD2. This CDR3 contains 13 residues. J lost 6 bases, V lost 3 bases, and 2 bases had no gene match. Looked up from germline, CDR1 is KGHSH and CDR2 is LQKENI. The CDR3 region is CASSPVAGNEQFF. CDR3 bases: TGTGCCAGCTCACCGGTAGCGGGCAATGAGCAGTTCTTC.

This clone was detected only once. V and J are TRBV28 and TRBJ2-1, with D unresolved. V gave up 4 bases and J gave up 10 bases, with 20 bases separating them. The CDR3 has 15 amino acids. Germline CDR1 reads MDHEN; CDR2 reads SYDVKM. In nucleotides, the CDR3 is TGTGCCAGCAGTTCCAACATTTGGGCTCTGGGCGAGCAGTTCTTC. It codes for CASSSNIWALGEQFF.

This chain uses TRBV11-1 with TRBJ2-5, with D tentatively TRBD1 (5 bases). V lost 0 bases and J lost 2, with 7 bases in between. CDR1 SGHAT and CDR2 FQDESV come from the germline V gene (reference sequence). CDR3 size: 14 residues. CDR3 bases: TGTGCCAGCAGCTTAGCTGGGGCACAAGAGACCCAGTACTTC. This translates into CASSLAGAQETQYF.

The J gene is TRBJ2-3, the V gene TRBV5-4; D gene ambiguous. Looked up from germline, CDR1 is SGHNT and CDR2 is YYREEE (reference sequence). This CDR3 contains 11 residues. The V and J ends lost 2 bases and 2 bases respectively, with 0 bases between them. CDR3 sequence: CASSFTDTQYF. Written as DNA, the CDR3 is TGTGCCAGCAGCTTCACAGATACGCAGTATTTT.

The chain recombines TRBV29-1 with TRBJ2-1; 8 bases align to TRBD2. V was clipped by 4 bases and J by 5 bases; unmatched bases: 4. From germline, CDR1 is SQVTM and CDR2 ANQGSEA. This CDR3 has 13 amino acids. CDR3 nucleotides: TGCAGCGTTGGGGGACTAGACCACAATGAGCAGTTCTTC. This gives the protein CSVGGLDHNEQFF.

The chain has TRBV16 and TRBJ2-7; D gene unclear. CDR3 size: 13 residues. From germline, CDR1 is KGHSY and CDR2 FQNENV. V shed 0 bases and J shed 4 bases, with 7 bases lying between them. CDR3 sequence: CASSQSSGYEQYF. The CDR3 nucleotides are TGTGCCAGCAGCCAATCCTCTGGATACGAGCAGTACTTC.

In its sample, this clone was seen a few times. The V and J genes are TRBV7-2 and TRBJ1-2, with a tentative D call TRBD1 (6 bases). This CDR3 is 13 amino acids long. The ends were cut back, 4 bases at V and 2 bases at J, with 8 bases in the middle. Germline V gene sequence: CDR1 SGHTA, CDR2 FQGNSA. The CDR3 region is CASSSTGNYGYTF. The CDR3 nucleotides read TGTGCCAGCAGCTCGACAGGAAACTATGGCTACACCTTC. The variable domain in full, with the rest retrieved from reference TRBV7-2 and TRBJ1-2, is GAGVSQSPSNKVTEKGKDVELRCDPISGHTALYWYRQSLGQGLEFLIYFQGNSAPDKSGLPSDRFSAERTGGSVSTLTIQRTQQEDSAVYLCASSSTGNYGYTFGSGTRLTVV.

The chain carries TRBV2 and TRBJ2-2; 10 bases map to TRBD2. The CDR3 is 16 amino acids. V lost 4 bases and J lost 0; bases outside the gene matches: 2. Germline CDR1 reads SNHLY; CDR2 reads FYNNEI. CDR3 coding DNA: TGTGCCAGCAGTGTTAGCGGGGGGTCGAACACCGGGGAGCTGTTTTTT. Translation gives CASSVSGGSNTGELFF.

This chain uses TRBV9 with TRBJ1-2, with D perhaps TRBD1 (6 bases). Trimming cost V 4 bases and J 7 bases, with 20 bases left between them. Germline assignment: CDR1 SGDLS and CDR2 YYNGEE. The CDR3 sequence is 15 residues long. CDR3 in DNA: TGTGCCAGCAGCCCCTCGGGACAAAGGGGAAGTGGCTACACCTTC. Amino acid sequence: CASSPSGQRGSGYTF.

The chain carries TRBV4-1 and TRBJ1-1, with D possibly matching TRBD1 (6 bases). Trimming cost V 4 bases and J 1 base, with 13 bases left between them. Germline lookup yields CDR1 MGHRA and CDR2 YSYEKL. The CDR3 length is 15 residues. The CDR3 reads CASSPQQTGNTEAFF. For the CDR3, the DNA is TGCGCCAGCAGCCCCCAGCAGACAGGGAACACTGAAGCTTTCTTT.

The rearrangement uses TRBV25-1 and TRBJ2-7; D possibly matches TRBD1 or TRBD2 (5 bases each). CDR1 is MGHDK and CDR2 is SYGVNS in the germline V gene. The germline V and J ends were trimmed by 3 bases and 2 bases, with 17 bases remaining between them. This CDR3 is 16 amino acids long. The CDR3 region has the DNA TGTGCCAGCAGTGATCTAGGGACCGCCTCCCCCTACGAGCAGTACTTC. Amino acid sequence: CASSDLGTASPYEQYF.

The V call is TRBV4-2, the J call TRBJ2-3, with 8 bases aligning to TRBD2. The junction had 12 bases not matched to a gene; V was cut back by 1 base and J by 6 bases. The CDR3 is made up of 17 amino acids. Germline CDR1 reads LGHNA; CDR2 reads YNFKEQ. In nucleotides, the CDR3 is TGTGCCAGCAGCCAAGGAGCGCGAGCGGGGGTGGGGGATACGCAGTATTTT. Protein: CASSQGARAGVGDTQYF.

This sequence joins TRBV18 and TRBJ2-3; perhaps TRBD1 as D (5 bases). Germline CDR1 KGHSH, CDR2 LQKENI. There are 13 residues in the CDR3. V was pared by 5 bases and J by 3 bases, with 9 bases between. The CDR3 reads CASSSTVTDTQYF. CDR3 nucleotide sequence: TGTGCCAGCTCATCGACAGTAACAGATACGCAGTATTTT.

The chain joins TRBV30 to TRBJ1-1; 9 bases line up with TRBD1. Trimming removed 2 bases from V and 6 bases from J; junction bases left unmatched: 7. Per the germline V gene, CDR1 is GTSNPN and CDR2 is SVGIG (reference sequence). This CDR3 contains 14 residues. CDR3 sequence (DNA): TGTGCCTGGAGTAATGTCCGACAGGGGGCTGAAGCTTTCTTT. The encoded protein is CAWSNVRQGAEAFF. Based on the CDR3 plus reference TRBV30 and TRBJ1-1, the full variable domain is SQTIHQWPATLVQPVGSPLSLECTVEGTSNPNLYWYRQAAGRGLQLLFYSVGIGQISSEVPQNLSASRPQDRQFILSSKKLLLSDSGFYLCAWSNVRQGAEAFFGQGTRLTVV.

This clone was recorded a few times. The chain uses TRBV2 and TRBJ1-2; TRBD1 matches at 8 bases. CDR3 length: 12 amino acids. CDR1 is SNHLY, CDR2 FYNNEI, per germline. V dropped 6 bases and J dropped 8; count of bases not matched to a gene: 5. CDR3 in amino acids: CASSGQGVGYTF. As DNA, the CDR3 is TGTGCCAGCAGCGGACAGGGAGTAGGCTACACCTTC. The complete variable domain, with remaining parts taken from reference TRBV2 and TRBJ1-2, reads EPEVTQTPSHQVTQMGQEVILRCVPISNHLYFYWYRQILGQKVEFLVSFYNNEISEKSEIFDDQFSVERPDGSNFTLKIRSTKLEDSAMYFCASSGQGVGYTFGSGTRLTVV.

The V and J genes are TRBV6-1 and TRBJ1-2; TRBD1 might be the D (5 bases). Germline V gene sequence: CDR1 MNHNS, CDR2 SASEGT. CDR3 size: 14 residues. Trimming removed 6 bases from V and 4 bases from J, with 15 bases in between. CDR3 in amino acids: CASRATGTIYGYTF. The CDR3 DNA sequence: TGTGCCAGCAGGGCCACCGGGACCATCTATGGCTACACCTTC.

This clone was counted a single time. The chain combines TRBV6-5 with TRBJ2-7, with 7 bases that match TRBD1. Trimming removed 9 bases from V and 1 base from J; junction bases left unmatched: 6. The germline V gene encodes CDR1 MNHEY and CDR2 SVGAGI. CDR3 length: 13 residues. CDR3: CASSRDRSYEQYF. Here the CDR3 DNA reads TGTGCCAGTAGCCGGGACAGATCCTACGAGCAGTACTTC.

This clone has only one observation. This sequence joins TRBV5-4 and TRBJ2-4; TRBD1 agrees at 7 bases. The J segment lost 2 bases and the V segment lost 4 bases, leaving 6 bases of the junction unmatched. This CDR3 contains 15 residues. Germline CDR1 reads SGHNT; CDR2 reads YYREEE (reference sequence). This CDR3 reads CASSPTGDPKNIQYF. CDR3 nucleotide sequence: TGTGCCAGCAGCCCAACAGGGGATCCCAAAAACATTCAGTACTTC.

This chain links TRBV5-6 with TRBJ2-7; 9 bases match TRBD1. Trimming cost V 0 bases and J 5 bases; bases outside gene matches: 0. Germline V gene data show CDR1 as SGHDT and CDR2 as YYEEEE. There are 13 residues in the CDR3. The CDR3 DNA follows: TGTGCCAGCAGCTTGGGGACAGGGGACGAGCAGTACTTC. Protein sequence: CASSLGTGDEQYF.

A note on this clone: A junction boundary mismatches the germline segment, possibly from a read error. This chain uses TRBV5-1 with TRBJ2-5, with 9 bases aligning to TRBD2. The CDR3 covers 15 residues. The germline CDR1 and CDR2 sequences are SGHRS and YFSETQ. As DNA, the CDR3 is TGCGCCGGCAGCTTAGATAGCGGGAGCTTGGAGACCCAGTACTTC. Translation gives CAGSLDSGSLETQYF.

The V and J genes are TRBV2 and TRBJ2-7; maybe TRBD2 (5 bases). The CDR3 extends over 15 amino acids. The V gene lost 7 bases and the J gene lost 0 bases, with 16 bases spanning the gap. Germline CDR1 SNHLY, CDR2 FYNNEI. CDR3 region: CASKSLSGPSYEQYF. CDR3 nucleotide sequence: TGTGCCAGCAAATCATTAAGCGGTCCCTCCTACGAGCAGTACTTC.